The entry that follows covers one TCR beta chain sequence. TCRdb's copy holds only in-frame clones and misses some; the assay was immunoSEQ multiplex PCR. The repertoire has roughly 150,000 clones, 85% to 90% of them found once; the top ten carry approximately 2%. Deletions cut 0 bases from V and 0 bases from J, with 4 bases between. The V gene's germline CDR1 is SGHDT and CDR2 YYEEEE. The length of the CDR3 is 13 residues. This sample was taken from a study of blood T cell repertoires in COVID-19. Study in general: T cells, B-cell-depleted T cells, or PBMCs provided the cDNA or gDNA that served as material.

This chain uses TRBV5-6 with TRBJ2-7; the D is unclear. The specimen sequenced was peripheral blood. The origin of this receptor is a man aged 45-60 years who had recovered from COVID-19. This chain's CDR3 is CASSLGASYEQYF. CDR3 bases: TGTGCCAGCAGCTTGGGGGCCTCCTACGAGCAGTACTTC. The whole variable domain, remainder taken from reference TRBV5-6 and TRBJ2-7, is DAGVTQSPTHLIKTRGQQVTLRCSPKSGHDTVSWYQQALGQGPQFIFQYYEEEERQRGNFPDRFSGHQFPNYSSELNVNALLLGDSALYLCASSLGASYEQYFGPGTRLTVT.